This TCR beta chain was documented in a study of OX40 agonist ivuxolimab in advanced cancers. Study-wide results and limits: More expanded clones were seen, on average, in CD8+ T cells than in CD4+.

Enrollment shut out patients with autoimmune disease history or systemic immunosuppression. A word on this clone: Its specificity is unknown.

Germline loops: CDR1 SGHNT, CDR2 YENEEA. The CDR3 is 17 amino acids. After removal of 3 bases from V and 5 bases from J, the junction contained 10 bases not matched to a gene. Clones were read by immunoSEQ multiplex PCR, and TCRdb kept only the in-frame ones, dropping some. The sample lists 90,000 to 100,000 clones, nearly 90% occurring once. The clonotype was recovered from an adult with an advanced solid tumor such as melanoma, head and neck, liver or kidney cancer. This chain joins TRBV11-3 and TRBJ2-1, with 10 bases fitting TRBD1. Specimen: CD4+ or CD8+ T cells sorted from blood, collected in a trial of the OX40 agonist ivuxolimab. Written as DNA, the CDR3 is TGTGCCAGCAGCTTCGATCCCGGGACAGGGGACCACAATGAGCAGTTCTTC. Its protein is CASSFDPGTGDHNEQFF.